The following is a TCR beta chain sequence with its context. Original handling: The assay estimated nucleated cells by amplifying reference gene primers. Assay used: immunoSEQ multiplex PCR; TCRdb lists only in-frame clones, some missing. V, J and clone size were drawn from that table, and D and trimming were deduced from the DNA. The table lists about 88,000 clones, less than 95% of them singletons. The data belong to a study of blood T cell repertoires in COVID-19. The overall study: The origin of the acute and convalescent COVID-19 samples was the United States, Italy and Spain. In each case, the material was cDNA or gDNA derived from T cells, B-cell-depleted T cells, or PBMCs.

Followed over time, Seattle patients had been enrolled while infection was active. The TCR was taken from a man aged 18 to 30 with COVID-19, enrolled during active disease. Sequencing was carried out using peripheral blood.

This CDR3 reads CASSPPGQTYGYTF. In DNA form, the CDR3 reads TGTGCCAGCAGCCCACCGGGACAGACCTATGGCTACACCTTC. V gene TRBV7-2 combines with J gene TRBJ1-2; 7 bases map to TRBD1. The CDR3 contains 14 residues. The V segment lost 5 bases and the J segment 4 bases; nucleotides outside the gene matches: 7. CDR1 is SGHTA and CDR2 is FQGNSA in the germline V gene.